This TCR beta chain was sequenced during a study of CD8 T cells in Susac syndrome. The CDR3 spans 18 residues. The V segment lost 0 bases and the J segment 4 bases; nucleotides outside the gene matches: 4. Looked up from germline, CDR1 is KGHDR and CDR2 is SFDVKD. Reverse transcription of roughly 0.5 to 1 ug RNA was performed with random hexamers. Amplification of TCR beta CDR3 by immunoSEQ multiplex PCR spanned 54 Vbeta and 13 Jbeta. TCRdb reprocessed the immunoSEQ multiplex PCR reads with MiXCR, giving one entry per CDR3 protein. The sample holds over 120,000 distinct CDR3 sequences, around 94% seen once. Study-wide results and caveats: The authors acknowledged that the study's TCR sequencing and HLA analysis involved relatively few individuals.

Sequencing of TCR beta was carried out in blood CD8+ and CD4+ T cells. Negative magnetic isolation gave CD8+ and CD4+ cells; FACS enriched CD8+ TEMRA. A note on this clonotype: The antigen is not known.

The sequencing sample was made of CD4+ T cells from PBMCs. The chain carries TRBV24-1 and TRBJ2-2; 13 positions agree with TRBD2. This clonotype was sampled from a human donor in good health. DNA for the CDR3: TGTGCCACCAGTGATTTGACTAGCGGGAGGGGTTCCACCGGGGAGCTGTTTTTT. Translation: CATSDLTSGRGSTGELFF.